The next 24 T cell receptor beta chains were all read from a single sample in a study of blood T cells in healthy people across ages. A second PCR, run for roughly 7 to 12 cycles, used a sample-barcoded 5' primer plus a J-beta primer mix. TCRdb independently ran MiXCR on the 5' RACE reads; one entry per CDR3 protein. Here the sample spans 1 million to 1.2 million distinct CDR3 sequences, more than 30% being singletons. Material for sequencing was blood. The receptors stem from a man younger than 30 in good health.

This clonotype showed up just a few times. The V and J genes are TRBV2 and TRBJ2-5, with 11 bases that match TRBD2. Germline V gene data show CDR1 as SNHLY and CDR2 as FYNNEI. Trimming cost V 6 bases and J 2 bases; bases outside gene matches: 8. The CDR3 is 16 amino acids. In DNA, the CDR3 is TGTGCCAGCAGACTAGCGGGGGCACTCATACAAGAGACCCAGTACTTC. As protein: CASRLAGALIQETQYF.

V is TRBV20-1 and J is TRBJ2-1; D possibly corresponds to TRBD2 (5 bases). Germline CDR1 DFQATT, CDR2 SNEGSKA (reference sequence). The V gene lost 3 bases and the J gene lost 4 bases, with 13 bases spanning the gap. This CDR3 comprises 14 residues. The CDR3, as DNA: TGCAGTGCTAGTTCCAGCGGACGTTACAATGAGCAGTTCTTC. Protein: CSASSSGRYNEQFF.

Note on this clonotype: This may arise from a read error, as a much more abundant clone is one base away. The chain carries TRBV4-3 and TRBJ2-7; D not resolved. Germline V gene lookup returns CDR1 LGHNA and CDR2 YSLEER. CDR3 length equals 14 residues. The ends were cut back, 0 bases at V and 7 bases at J, with 13 bases in the middle. In nucleotides, the CDR3 is TGCGCCAGCAGCCAAGAGAAGGGTTACAATGAGCAGTACTTC. Its translation is CASSQEKGYNEQYF.

The chain has TRBV2 and TRBJ2-3, with 9 bases identical to TRBD2. Germline CDR1 reads SNHLY; CDR2 reads FYNNEI. This CDR3 spans 15 amino acids. V lost 7 bases and J lost 2; bases outside the gene matches: 7. CDR3 loop: CASTSGGIFTDTQYF. Written as DNA, the CDR3 is TGTGCCAGCACGAGCGGGGGGATCTTCACAGATACGCAGTATTTT.

V gene TRBV6-5 combines with J gene TRBJ1-5; D remains ambiguous. Trimming removed 6 bases at V and 4 bases at J, with 16 bases between. CDR1 and CDR2 (germline): MNHEY, SVGAGI. CDR3 length equals 15 residues. The CDR3 coding sequence is TGTGCCAGCAGATTGGCCGTGGATATAAATCAGCCCCAGCATTTT. Its protein product is CASRLAVDINQPQHF.

This clonotype has ten or more counts. A junction boundary mismatches the germline segment, possibly from a read error. The V gene is TRBV5-1, the J gene TRBJ1-2, with TRBD1 identical over 7 bases. This CDR3 is built from 13 residues. Per the germline V gene, CDR1 is SGHRS and CDR2 is YFSETQ. This CDR3 reads CASSAGQNYGYTF. The CDR3 nucleotides read TGTGCCAGCAGTGCGGGACAGAACTATGGCTACACCTTC.

This clonotype appeared a few times. The J gene is TRBJ1-2, the V gene TRBV4-1; 7 nucleotides agree with TRBD1. Trimming took 2 bases from V and 7 from J; bases not matched to a gene: 7. The CDR3 spans 14 residues. CDR1 is MGHRA and CDR2 is YSYEKL in the germline V gene. This CDR3 is CASSQLPQGSGYTF. The CDR3 DNA is TGCGCCAGCAGCCAACTCCCACAGGGGTCTGGCTACACCTTC.

This clonotype was counted many times. The V gene is TRBV3-1, the J gene TRBJ2-5, with a tentative D call TRBD2 (5 bases). Germline loops: CDR1 LGHDT, CDR2 YNNKEL (reference sequence). Trimming took 4 bases from V and 1 from J, leaving 7 bases between them. This CDR3 has 13 amino acids. The CDR3 nucleotides read TGTGCCAGCAGCCGAGGACTCCAAGAGACCCAGTACTTC. Translation: CASSRGLQETQYF.

This clonotype was observed a handful of times. V usage is TRBV12-3 or TRBV12-4 and J usage is TRBJ2-4; 7 nucleotides align to TRBD2. The CDR3 runs to 13 residues. V lost 5 bases to trimming and J lost 13 bases; unmatched junction nucleotides: 11. The CDR3 sequence: CASSPGGGGEQYF. CDR3 sequence (DNA): TGTGCCAGCAGTCCGGGGGGTGGGGGGGAGCAGTACTTC.

This chain joins TRBV29-1 and TRBJ1-2, with 9 bases identical to TRBD1. Germline V gene lookup returns CDR1 SQVTM and CDR2 ANQGSEA. V lost 6 bases to trimming and J lost 6 bases; unmatched junction nucleotides: 11. CDR3 length: 14 amino acids. The CDR3 DNA reads as TGCAGCGTCCTAAACCGGGACAGGGTTAATGGCTACACCTTC. Translation gives CSVLNRDRVNGYTF.

This clonotype showed up just a few times. The V and J genes are TRBV11-3 and TRBJ2-3; TRBD2 matches 13 bases. Germline lookup yields CDR1 SGHNT and CDR2 YENEEA. The CDR3 sequence is 15 residues long. The trim removed 5 bases at V and 5 bases at J, leaving 4 bases unmatched. The CDR3 sequence: CASSAGLAGEDTQYF. In DNA, the CDR3 is TGTGCCAGCAGCGCAGGACTAGCGGGGGAAGATACGCAGTATTTT.

This clonotype was seen once. The chain links TRBV20-1 to TRBJ2-7; tentatively, D is TRBD2 (6 bases). The CDR3 is 12 residues long. Germline V gives CDR1 DFQATT, CDR2 SNEGSKA (reference sequence). The V and J ends lost 0 bases and 9 bases respectively, with 12 bases between them. CDR3 sequence reads: CSARDYPGGQYF. The CDR3 DNA is TGCAGTGCTAGAGATTATCCCGGGGGGCAGTACTTC.

This clonotype has a single count. It may be a read error: a sequence one base away is much more abundant. The rearrangement joins TRBV14 to TRBJ2-1, with D possibly matching TRBD1 (6 bases). The CDR3 covers 12 residues. Germline V gives CDR1 SGHDN, CDR2 FVKESK. The CDR3 protein is CAGSPQGNEQFF. The CDR3 bases are TGTGCCGGCAGCCCGCAGGGGAACGAGCAGTTCTTC.

V and J are TRBV25-1 and TRBJ1-1, with 9 bases that match TRBD1. With 6 bases clipped from V and 1 base from J, the junction kept 6 bases outside the gene matches. The germline gives CDR1 MGHDK, CDR2 SYGVNS. CDR3 length equals 15 residues. The CDR3: CASRGQGLKNTEAFF. The CDR3 DNA follows: TGTGCCAGCAGGGGACAGGGCCTGAAGAACACTGAAGCTTTCTTT.

The chain couples TRBV7-9 to TRBJ2-1, with D tentatively TRBD1 or TRBD2 (5 bases each). The CDR3 extends over 15 amino acids. Germline CDR1 and CDR2: SEHNR and FQNEAQ (reference sequence). V was pared by 0 bases and J by 8 bases, with 14 bases between. CDR3 DNA sequence: TGTGCCAGCAGCTTAGCGCGGGCAGAGGGGTATGAGCAGTTCTTC. Translation gives CASSLARAEGYEQFF.

This clonotype was counted between two and nine times. The rearrangement links TRBV9 to TRBJ2-4; D gene ambiguous. The CDR3 is 15 residues long. The germline V gene has CDR1 SGDLS and CDR2 YYNGEE. V lost 2 bases, J lost 0 bases, and 9 bases lay in between. The CDR3 nucleotides read TGTGCCAGCAGCGTCGGTTGGGGAGCCAAAAACATTCAGTACTTC. This encodes CASSVGWGAKNIQYF.

The CDR3 region is CASSLGTGQGNEQYF. DNA of the CDR3: TGTGCCAGCAGCTTAGGTACGGGACAGGGCAATGAGCAGTACTTC. The chain combines TRBV7-6 with TRBJ2-5; 9 bases are a match to TRBD1. The germline CDR1 and CDR2 sequences are SGHVS and FNYEAQ. V gave up 1 base and J gave up 11 bases; unmatched junction bases: 11. This CDR3 comprises 15 residues.

Only a few counts were recorded for this clonotype. The chain couples TRBV25-1 to TRBJ2-5; 8 bases are a match to TRBD1. CDR3 length: 15 residues. The trim removed 4 bases at V and 1 base at J, leaving 5 bases unmatched. Germline V gives CDR1 MGHDK, CDR2 SYGVNS. CDR3 loop: CASSALGQGQETQYF. The CDR3 DNA reads as TGTGCCAGCAGTGCCCTAGGACAGGGCCAAGAGACCCAGTACTTC.

This clonotype was seen a few times. The genes are TRBV10-3 and TRBJ1-2; D not resolved. Germline V gene lookup returns CDR1 ENHRY and CDR2 SYGVKD. The CDR3 runs 15 residues. Trimming took 0 bases from V and 7 from J, leaving 15 bases between them. DNA of the CDR3: TGTGCCATCAGTGAGTCCGCAGAAGGGTTGTCTGGCTACACCTTC. Amino acids: CAISESAEGLSGYTF.

This clonotype was seen more than once but under ten times. The chain links TRBV3-1 to TRBJ2-3; TRBD1 or TRBD2 may be the D gene (6 bases each). This CDR3 has 15 residues. Trimming left V 4 bases short and J 5 bases short, with 16 bases between. The germline V gene has CDR1 LGHDT and CDR2 YNNKEL (reference sequence). The CDR3 coding sequence is TGTGCCAGCAGCCCCGGGGGCGCGCAGGTAGATACGCAGTATTTT. Encoded protein: CASSPGGAQVDTQYF.

This clonotype has a count of ten or more. The J gene is TRBJ1-2, the V gene TRBV5-1, with TRBD1 matching 7 bases. The J segment lost 6 bases and the V segment lost 4 bases, leaving 6 bases of the junction unmatched. There are 13 residues in the CDR3. Looked up from germline, CDR1 is SGHRS and CDR2 is YFSETQ. CDR3 in DNA: TGCGCCAGCAGCATGAACGGACAGGATGGCTACACCTTC. Translation gives CASSMNGQDGYTF.

In this sample, this clonotype turned up a few times. The chain carries TRBV6-6 and TRBJ1-1; D may be TRBD1 (6 bases). Looked up from germline, CDR1 is MNHNY and CDR2 is SVGAGI (reference sequence). V lost 6 bases and J 1 base, leaving 12 bases between the germline ends. The CDR3 spans 14 residues. CDR3 in amino acids: CASRSTGKNTEAFF. As DNA, the CDR3 is TGTGCCAGCAGGTCTACAGGGAAGAACACTGAAGCTTTCTTT.

This clonotype was counted only a few times. The V and J genes are TRBV7-3 and TRBJ1-2; TRBD1 might be the D (5 bases). Deletions cut 1 base from V and 4 bases from J, with 10 bases between. The CDR3 spans 14 residues. Germline CDR1 and CDR2: SGHTA and FQGTGA. CDR3 in amino acids: CASSLNGGSYGYTF. CDR3 DNA sequence: TGTGCCAGCAGCTTAAACGGGGGGAGCTATGGCTACACCTTC. The full variable domain, completed using reference TRBV7-3 and TRBJ1-2, is GAGVSQTPSNKVTEKGKYVELRCDPISGHTALYWYRQSLGQGPEFLIYFQGTGAADDSGLPNDRFFAVRPEGSVSTLKIQRTERGDSAVYLCASSLNGGSYGYTFGSGTRLTVV.

This chain joins TRBV20-1 and TRBJ1-4, with D uncertain. Germline assignment: CDR1 DFQATT and CDR2 SNEGSKA (reference sequence). The CDR3 is 15 amino acids. V lost 0 bases and J lost 8, with 16 bases in between. The CDR3 nucleotides read TGCAGTGCTAGAGATCAGAACAGATTGAACGAAAAACTGTTTTTT. Its translation: CSARDQNRLNEKLFF.